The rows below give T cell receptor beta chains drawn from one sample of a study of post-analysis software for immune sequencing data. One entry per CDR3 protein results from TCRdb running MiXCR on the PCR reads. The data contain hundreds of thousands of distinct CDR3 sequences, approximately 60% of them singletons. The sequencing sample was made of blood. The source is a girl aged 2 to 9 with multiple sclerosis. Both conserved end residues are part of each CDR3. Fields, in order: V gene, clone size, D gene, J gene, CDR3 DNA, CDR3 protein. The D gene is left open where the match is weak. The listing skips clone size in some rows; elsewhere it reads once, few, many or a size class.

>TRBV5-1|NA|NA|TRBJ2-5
TGCGCCAGCAGCTGGGGGAAAGGTCAGGAGACCCAGTACTTC
CASSWGKGQETQYF
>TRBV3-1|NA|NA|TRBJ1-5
TGTGCCAGCAGCCAACAGCCCAATCAGCCCCAGCATTTT
CASSQQPNQPQHF
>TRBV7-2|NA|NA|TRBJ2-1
TGTGCCAGCAGCTGGCAAAGCTCCTACAATGAGCAGTTCTTC
CASSWQSSYNEQFF
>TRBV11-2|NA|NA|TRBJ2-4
TGTGCCAGCAGCTTAGTCCCCTCGGGTCTAGCCAAAAACATTCAGTACTTC
CASSLVPSGLAKNIQYF
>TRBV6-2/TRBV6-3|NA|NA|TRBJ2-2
TGTGCCAGCAGAGCGACCGCAACCGGGGAGCTGTTTTTT
CASRATATGELFF
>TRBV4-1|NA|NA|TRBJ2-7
TGCGCCAGCAGCCAAGAAGGAGGACCCTACGAGCAGTACTTC
CASSQEGGPYEQYF
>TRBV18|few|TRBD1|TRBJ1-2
TGTGCCAGCTCGTCGGGACAGGGGGCATCTGGCTACACCTTC
CASSSGQGASGYTF
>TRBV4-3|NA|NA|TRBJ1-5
TGCGCCAGCAGCCTCAAGGTAGGAGTTGGAACTCAGCCCCAGCATTTT
CASSLKVGVGTQPQHF
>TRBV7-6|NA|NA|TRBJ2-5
TGTGCCAGCAGCTTAGAATGGGGTCCCCGCCAAGAGACCCAGTACTTC
CASSLEWGPRQETQYF
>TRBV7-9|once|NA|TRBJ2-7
TGTGCCAGCAGCCCTGAGGGCGGAGGAGAGGCCCAGTACTTC
CASSPEGGGEAQYF
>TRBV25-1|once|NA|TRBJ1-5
TGTGCCAGCAGGAGAGGGTCCGGCAATCAGCCCCAGCATTTT
CASRRGSGNQPQHF
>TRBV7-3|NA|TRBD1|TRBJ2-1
TGTGCCAGCAGCTCTCAGGGGGCGGATGAGCAGTTCTTC
CASSSQGADEQFF
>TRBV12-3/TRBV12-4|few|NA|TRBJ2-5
TGTGCCAGCAGTTTGGGGAAGACCCAGTACTTC
CASSLGKTQYF
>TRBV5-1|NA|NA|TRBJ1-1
TGCGCCAGCAGCCGAACTATAGACCCTACCGGGGCTGAAGCTTTCTTT
CASSRTIDPTGAEAFF
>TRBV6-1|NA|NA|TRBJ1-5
TGTGCCAGCAGTCGTCGTTGGGGGGACGCAAATCAGCCCCAGCATTTT
CASSRRWGDANQPQHF
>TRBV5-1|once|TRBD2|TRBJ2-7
TGCGCCAGCAGCTTGGCCCTTCTAGCGGGAGTCTACGAGCAGTACTTC
CASSLALLAGVYEQYF
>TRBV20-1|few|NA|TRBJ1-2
TGCAGTGCTAGATCCGGGACACAGCTCTATGGCTACACCTTC
CSARSGTQLYGYTF
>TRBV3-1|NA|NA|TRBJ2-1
TGTGCCAGCAGCCAAGCAATCCAGAACAATGAGCAGTTCTTC
CASSQAIQNNEQFF
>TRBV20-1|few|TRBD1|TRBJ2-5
TGCAGTGCTCCCGGACAGGGAGGTATGCAAGAGACCCAGTACTTC
CSAPGQGGMQETQYF
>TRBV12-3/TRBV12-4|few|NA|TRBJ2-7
TGTGCCAGCTCCCGAGAAATGTCCTCCAGCGAGCAGTACTTC
CASSREMSSSEQYF
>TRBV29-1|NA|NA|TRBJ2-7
TGCAGCGTTGCTGCAGGGACGATCTACGAGCAGTACTTC
CSVAAGTIYEQYF
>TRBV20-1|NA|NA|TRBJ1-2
TGCAGTGCCGTGCCGGAAGCTAACTATGGCTACACCTTC
CSAVPEANYGYTF
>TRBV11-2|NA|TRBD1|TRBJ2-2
TGTGCCAGCAGCCCAATTAGGGCAGACAGGGGGAACACCGGGGAGCTGTTTTTT
CASSPIRADRGNTGELFF
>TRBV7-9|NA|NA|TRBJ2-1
TGTGCCAGCAGCTTTTCGGAGACGGAGCAGTTCTTC
CASSFSETEQFF
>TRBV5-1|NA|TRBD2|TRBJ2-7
TGCGCCAGCAGCGAAGATAGCGGGAGCAGTCTGGTCGAGCAGTACTTC
CASSEDSGSSLVEQYF
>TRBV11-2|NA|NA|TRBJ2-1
TGTGCCAGCAGCTTAAGAGGGACGCTGAGCTCCTACAATGAGCAGTTCTTC
CASSLRGTLSSYNEQFF
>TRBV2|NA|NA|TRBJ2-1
TGTGCCAGCCAGGGGAATGGGGCAGGGACGGGCAATGAGCAGTTCTTC
CASQGNGAGTGNEQFF
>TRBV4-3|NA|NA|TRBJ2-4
TGCGCCAGCAGCCAAGAAATCTCGGGGGTAAAAAACATTCAGTACTTC
CASSQEISGVKNIQYF
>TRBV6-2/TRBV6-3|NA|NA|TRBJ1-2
TGTGCCAGCAGTACCCAGAACTATGGCTACACCTTC
CASSTQNYGYTF
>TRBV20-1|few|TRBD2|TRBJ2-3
TGCAGTGCTGTATTGACTAGCGGGATGGCAGATACGCAGTATTTT
CSAVLTSGMADTQYF
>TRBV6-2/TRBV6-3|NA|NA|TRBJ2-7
TGTGCCAGCAGTTACTCGAAATCAGAGCCCTACGAGCAGTACTTC
CASSYSKSEPYEQYF
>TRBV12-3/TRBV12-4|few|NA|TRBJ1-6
TGTGCCAGCAGTTTCCGAGGGTATAATTCACCCCTCCACTTT
CASSFRGYNSPLHF
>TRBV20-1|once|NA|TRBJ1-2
TGCAGTGCTAGGGAATCCGCCGGCGTCTATGGCTACACCTTC
CSARESAGVYGYTF
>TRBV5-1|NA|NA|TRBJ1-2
TGCGCCAGCAGCTTGTGGACAACTAACTATGGCTACACCTTC
CASSLWTTNYGYTF
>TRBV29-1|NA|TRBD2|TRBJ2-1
TGCAGCGAACCATCTAAGGCCCGGACTAGCGGGAGAGGGGGTGGGCAGTTCTTC
CSEPSKARTSGRGGGQFF
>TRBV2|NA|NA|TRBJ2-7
TGTGCCAGCGGGGCGGGATACTACGAGCAGTACTTC
CASGAGYYEQYF
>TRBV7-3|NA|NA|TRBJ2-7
TGTGCCAGCAGCCCCCACCCCCAGAGCACCTACGAGCAGTACTTC
CASSPHPQSTYEQYF
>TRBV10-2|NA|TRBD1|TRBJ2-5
TGCGCCAGCAACAAACAGGGGGTCCAAGAGACCCAGTACTTC
CASNKQGVQETQYF
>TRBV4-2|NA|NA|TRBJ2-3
TGTGCCAGCCAACTAATCCCTAGCGAGGGGGCAGTAGATACGCAGTATTTT
CASQLIPSEGAVDTQYF
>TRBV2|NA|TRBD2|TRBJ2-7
TGTGCCAGCAGGGGGACTAGCGGGAGCCTAAGCGAGCAGTACTTC
CASRGTSGSLSEQYF
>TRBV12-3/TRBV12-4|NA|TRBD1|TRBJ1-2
TGTGCCAGCAGTTCCATTATGACAGGGGAGGGCAATGGCTACACCTTC
CASSSIMTGEGNGYTF
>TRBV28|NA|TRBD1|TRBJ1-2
TGTGCCAGCACGCTGACAGGGCTATCTCGTGGCTACACCTTC
CASTLTGLSRGYTF
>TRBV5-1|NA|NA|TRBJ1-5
TGCGCCAGCAGGGGAAACAGGCCCGACCATCAGCCCCAGCATTTT
CASRGNRPDHQPQHF
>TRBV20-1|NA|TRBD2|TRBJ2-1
TGCAGTGTTAGCCGACTAGCGGGAGATGGTGAGCAGTTCTTC
CSVSRLAGDGEQFF
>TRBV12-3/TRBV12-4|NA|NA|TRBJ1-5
TGTGCCCGCTCCGTTAGCAATCAGCCCCAGCATTTT
CARSVSNQPQHF
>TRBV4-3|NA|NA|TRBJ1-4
TGCGCCAGCAGCCAAGTGGGGAGGGAGGGGGAAAAACTGTTTTTT
CASSQVGREGEKLFF
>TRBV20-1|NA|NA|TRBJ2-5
TGCAGTGCTAGGGCCCGCCTTAGAGAGACCCAGTACTTC
CSARARLRETQYF
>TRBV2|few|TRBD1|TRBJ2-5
TGTGCCAGCATTAAACAGGGGACATCCAAAGAGACCCAGTACTTC
CASIKQGTSKETQYF
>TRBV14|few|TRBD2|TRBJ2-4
TGTGCCAGCAGCCACTTTAGCGGGAGTGGCATTCAGTACTTC
CASSHFSGSGIQYF
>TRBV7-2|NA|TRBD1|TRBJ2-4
TGTGCCAGCAGCCCAGGACAGGGTAACGACATTCAGTACTTC
CASSPGQGNDIQYF
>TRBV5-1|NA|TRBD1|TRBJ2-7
TGCGCCAGCAGCTTGGTATGGGACAGCTCCTACGAGCAGTACTTC
CASSLVWDSSYEQYF
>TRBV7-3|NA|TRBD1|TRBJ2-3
TGTGCCAGCAGCTTTGCCCCGCCCGGGACAGCCGGCGATACGCAGTATTTT
CASSFAPPGTAGDTQYF
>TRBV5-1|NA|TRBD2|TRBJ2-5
TGCGCCAGCAGCCCGGTCGGGGGGGCCATTCCCCAGTACTTC
CASSPVGGAIPQYF
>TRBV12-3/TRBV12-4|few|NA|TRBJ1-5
TGTGCCAGCAGTTTAAGTGGAGGAGGGGGCAATCAGCCCCAGCATTTT
CASSLSGGGGNQPQHF